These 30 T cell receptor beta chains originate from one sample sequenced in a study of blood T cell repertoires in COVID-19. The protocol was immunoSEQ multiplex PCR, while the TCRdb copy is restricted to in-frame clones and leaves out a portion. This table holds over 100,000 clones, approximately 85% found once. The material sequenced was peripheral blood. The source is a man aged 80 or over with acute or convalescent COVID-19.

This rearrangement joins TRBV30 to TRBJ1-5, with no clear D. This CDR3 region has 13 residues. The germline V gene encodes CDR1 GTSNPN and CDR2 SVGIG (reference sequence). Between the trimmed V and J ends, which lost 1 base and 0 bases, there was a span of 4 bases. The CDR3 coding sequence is TGTGCCTGGAGTGCGGGTAGCAATCAGCCCCAGCATTTT. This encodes CAWSAGSNQPQHF.

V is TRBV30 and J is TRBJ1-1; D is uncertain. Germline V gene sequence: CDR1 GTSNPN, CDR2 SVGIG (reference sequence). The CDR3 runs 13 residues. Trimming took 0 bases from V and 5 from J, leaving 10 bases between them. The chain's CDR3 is CAWSVHERTEAFF. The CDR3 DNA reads TGTGCCTGGAGTGTACATGAGAGGACTGAAGCTTTCTTT. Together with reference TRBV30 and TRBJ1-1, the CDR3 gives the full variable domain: SQTIHQWPATLVQPVGSPLSLECTVEGTSNPNLYWYRQAAGRGLQLLFYSVGIGQISSEVPQNLSASRPQDRQFILSSKKLLLSDSGFYLCAWSVHERTEAFFGQGTRLTVV.

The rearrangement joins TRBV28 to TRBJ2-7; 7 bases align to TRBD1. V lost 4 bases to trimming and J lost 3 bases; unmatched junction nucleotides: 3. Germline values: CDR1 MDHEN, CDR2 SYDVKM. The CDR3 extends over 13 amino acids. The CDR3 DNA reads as TGTGCCAGCAGTTCGCAGGGGGTCTACGAGCAGTACTTC. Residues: CASSSQGVYEQYF.

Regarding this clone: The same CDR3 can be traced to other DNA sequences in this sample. The CDR3 here is CASSLGGSSYNEQFF. CDR3 sequence (DNA): TGCGCCAGCAGCCTCGGGGGGAGCTCCTACAATGAGCAGTTCTTC. V and J are TRBV5-1 and TRBJ2-1, with 7 nucleotides matching TRBD2. Germline lookup yields CDR1 SGHRS and CDR2 YFSETQ. The CDR3 contains 15 residues. With 4 bases clipped from V and 0 bases from J, the junction kept 4 bases outside the gene matches.

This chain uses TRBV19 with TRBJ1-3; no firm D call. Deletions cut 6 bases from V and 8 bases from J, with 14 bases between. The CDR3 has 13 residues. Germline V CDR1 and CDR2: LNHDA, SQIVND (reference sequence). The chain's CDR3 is CASRLPPEDTIYF. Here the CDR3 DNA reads TGTGCCAGTAGGCTACCCCCTGAGGACACCATATATTTT.

CDR3 bases: TGTGCCAGTAGTGGTGGGGACAGGTATTTGGATGAGCAGTTCTTC. Encoded protein: CASSGGDRYLDEQFF. This chain uses TRBV19 with TRBJ2-1, with TRBD1 identical over 8 bases. Germline V gene data show CDR1 as LNHDA and CDR2 as SQIVND (reference sequence). Trimming removed 5 bases from V and 8 bases from J; junction bases left unmatched: 11. The CDR3 extends over 15 amino acids.

The DNA of the CDR3 is TGTGCCAGCAGTTTGACTAGCTGGCCCTACAATGAGCAGTTCTTC. Its translation is CASSLTSWPYNEQFF. The chain links TRBV6-5 to TRBJ2-1; 7 bases map to TRBD2. Germline V CDR1 and CDR2: MNHEY, SVGAGI. CDR3 length: 15 residues. Germline trimming cut 4 bases from V and 2 bases from J; bases unmatched to any gene: 5.

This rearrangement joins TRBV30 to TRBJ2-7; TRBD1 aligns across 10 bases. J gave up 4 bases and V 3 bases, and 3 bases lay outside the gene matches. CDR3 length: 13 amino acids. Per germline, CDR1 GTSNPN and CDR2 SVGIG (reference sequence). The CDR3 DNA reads TGTGCCTGGAGGACAGGGGGCATATACGAGCAGTACTTC. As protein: CAWRTGGIYEQYF.

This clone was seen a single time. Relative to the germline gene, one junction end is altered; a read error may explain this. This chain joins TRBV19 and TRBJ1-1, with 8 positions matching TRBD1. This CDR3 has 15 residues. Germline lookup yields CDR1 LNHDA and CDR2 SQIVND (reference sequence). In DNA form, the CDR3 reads TGTGCCAGTAGTATTGCCCACGGGGACAGGTCTGAGGCTTTCTTT. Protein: CASSIAHGDRSEAFF.

The CDR3 sequence is CASSSGLFTEAFF. The CDR3 DNA reads TGTGCCAGCAGCTCAGGGCTATTCACTGAAGCTTTCTTT. The chain combines TRBV7-6 with TRBJ1-1; TRBD1 might be the D (5 bases). The CDR3 loop spans 13 amino acids. Trimming removed 4 bases from V and 4 bases from J, with 10 bases in between. Per germline, CDR1 SGHVS and CDR2 FNYEAQ.

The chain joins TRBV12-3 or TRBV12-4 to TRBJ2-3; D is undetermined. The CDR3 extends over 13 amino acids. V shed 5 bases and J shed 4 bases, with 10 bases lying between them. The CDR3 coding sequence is TGTGCCAGCAGTCAACAGATTGCAGATACGCAGTATTTT. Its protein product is CASSQQIADTQYF.

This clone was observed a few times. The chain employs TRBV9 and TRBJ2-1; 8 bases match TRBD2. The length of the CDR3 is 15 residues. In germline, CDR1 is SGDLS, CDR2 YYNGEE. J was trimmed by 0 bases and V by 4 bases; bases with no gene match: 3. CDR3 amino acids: CASSYTSGSYNEQFF. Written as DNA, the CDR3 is TGTGCCAGCAGCTATACTAGCGGCTCCTACAATGAGCAGTTCTTC.

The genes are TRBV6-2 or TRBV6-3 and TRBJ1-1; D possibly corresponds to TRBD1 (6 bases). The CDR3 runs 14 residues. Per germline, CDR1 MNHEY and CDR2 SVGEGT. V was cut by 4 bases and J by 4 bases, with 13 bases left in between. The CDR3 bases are TGTGCCAGCAGTTTCCAGGGGCGGAGCACTGAAGCTTTCTTT. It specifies CASSFQGRSTEAFF.

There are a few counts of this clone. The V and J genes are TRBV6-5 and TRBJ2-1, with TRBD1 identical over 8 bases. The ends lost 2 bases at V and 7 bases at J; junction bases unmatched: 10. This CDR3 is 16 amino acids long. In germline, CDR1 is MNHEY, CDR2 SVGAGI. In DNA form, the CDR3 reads TGTGCCAGCAGTTACGTTTTCAGGGGGCGCGAAAATGAGCAGTTCTTC. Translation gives CASSYVFRGRENEQFF.

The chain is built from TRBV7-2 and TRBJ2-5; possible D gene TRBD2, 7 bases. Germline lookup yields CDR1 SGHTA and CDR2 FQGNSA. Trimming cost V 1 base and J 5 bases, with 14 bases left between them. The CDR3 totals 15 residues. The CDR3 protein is CASSLGGGSRETQYF. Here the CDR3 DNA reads TGTGCCAGCAGCTTAGGGGGGGGCTCGCGGGAGACCCAGTACTTC. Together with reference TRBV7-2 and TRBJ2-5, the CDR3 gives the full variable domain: GAGVSQSPSNKVTEKGKDVELRCDPISGHTALYWYRQSLGQGLEFLIYFQGNSAPDKSGLPSDRFSAERTGGSVSTLTIQRTQQEDSAVYLCASSLGGGSRETQYFGPGTRLLVL.

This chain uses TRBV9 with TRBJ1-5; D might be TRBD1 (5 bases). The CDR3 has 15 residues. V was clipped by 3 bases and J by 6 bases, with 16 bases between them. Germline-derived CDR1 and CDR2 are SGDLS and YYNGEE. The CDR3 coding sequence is TGTGCCAGCAGCGCCACGACAGACCCGCTTCAGCCCCAGCATTTT. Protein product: CASSATTDPLQPQHF.

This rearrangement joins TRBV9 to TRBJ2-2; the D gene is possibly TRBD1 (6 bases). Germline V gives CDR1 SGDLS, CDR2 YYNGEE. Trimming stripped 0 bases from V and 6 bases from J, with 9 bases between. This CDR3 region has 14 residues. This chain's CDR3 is CASSVVGGAGELFF. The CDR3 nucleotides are TGTGCCAGCAGCGTAGTTGGGGGCGCCGGGGAGCTGTTTTTT.

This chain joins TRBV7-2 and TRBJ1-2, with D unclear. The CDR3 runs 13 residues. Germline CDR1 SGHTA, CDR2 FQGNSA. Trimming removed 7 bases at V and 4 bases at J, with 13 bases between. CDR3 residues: CASTQGGVYGYTF. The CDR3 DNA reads TGTGCCAGCACCCAAGGCGGGGTCTATGGCTACACCTTC. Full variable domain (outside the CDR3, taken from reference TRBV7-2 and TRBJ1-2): GAGVSQSPSNKVTEKGKDVELRCDPISGHTALYWYRQSLGQGLEFLIYFQGNSAPDKSGLPSDRFSAERTGGSVSTLTIQRTQQEDSAVYLCASTQGGVYGYTFGSGTRLTVV.

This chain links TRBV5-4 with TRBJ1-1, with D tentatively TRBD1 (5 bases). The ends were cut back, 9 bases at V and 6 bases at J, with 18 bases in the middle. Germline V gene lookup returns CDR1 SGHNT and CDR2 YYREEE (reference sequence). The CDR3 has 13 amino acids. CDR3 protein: CATRQRNAPEAFF. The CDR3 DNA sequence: TGTGCCACAAGACAGCGAAACGCCCCTGAAGCTTTCTTT.

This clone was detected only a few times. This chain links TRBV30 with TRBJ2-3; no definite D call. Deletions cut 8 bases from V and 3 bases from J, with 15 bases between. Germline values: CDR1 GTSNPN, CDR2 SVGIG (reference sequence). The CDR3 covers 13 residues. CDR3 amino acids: CAGGKRSTDTQYF. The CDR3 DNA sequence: TGTGCCGGCGGCAAGCGCTCGACAGATACGCAGTATTTT.

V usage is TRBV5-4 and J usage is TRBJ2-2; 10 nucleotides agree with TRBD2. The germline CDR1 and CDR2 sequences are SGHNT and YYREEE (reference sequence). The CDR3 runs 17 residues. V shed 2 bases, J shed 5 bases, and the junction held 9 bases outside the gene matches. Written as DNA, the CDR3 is TGTGCCAGCAGCTTCCCCTCTAGCGGGGGTCGTACCGGGGAGCTGTTTTTT. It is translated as CASSFPSSGGRTGELFF.

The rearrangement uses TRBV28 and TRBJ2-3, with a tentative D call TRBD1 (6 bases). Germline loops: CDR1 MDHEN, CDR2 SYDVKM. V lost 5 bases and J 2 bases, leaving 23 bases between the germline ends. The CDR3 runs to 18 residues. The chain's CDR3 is CASSPSQGLGSHTDTQYF. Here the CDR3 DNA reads TGTGCCAGCAGTCCCTCGCAGGGGCTAGGGAGTCACACAGATACGCAGTATTTT.

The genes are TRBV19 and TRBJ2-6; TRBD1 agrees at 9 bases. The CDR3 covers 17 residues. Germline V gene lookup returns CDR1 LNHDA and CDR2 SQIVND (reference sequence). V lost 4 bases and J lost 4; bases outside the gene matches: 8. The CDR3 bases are TGTGCCAGTAGTAGGGGACAGGGCGCGTCCGGGGCCAACGTCCTGACTTTC. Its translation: CASSRGQGASGANVLTF.

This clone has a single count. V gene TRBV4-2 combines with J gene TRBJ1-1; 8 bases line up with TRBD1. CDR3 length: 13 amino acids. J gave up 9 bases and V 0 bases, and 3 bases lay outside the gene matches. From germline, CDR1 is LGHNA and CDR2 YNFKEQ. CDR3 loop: CASSQDRGRKAFF. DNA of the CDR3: TGTGCCAGCAGCCAAGACAGGGGGCGCAAAGCTTTCTTT.

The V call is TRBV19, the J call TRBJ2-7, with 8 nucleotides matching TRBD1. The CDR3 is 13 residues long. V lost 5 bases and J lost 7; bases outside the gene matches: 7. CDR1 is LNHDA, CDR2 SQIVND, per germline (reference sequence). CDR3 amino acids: CASSYGQGWEQYF. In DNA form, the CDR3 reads TGTGCCAGTAGTTATGGACAGGGCTGGGAGCAGTACTTC.

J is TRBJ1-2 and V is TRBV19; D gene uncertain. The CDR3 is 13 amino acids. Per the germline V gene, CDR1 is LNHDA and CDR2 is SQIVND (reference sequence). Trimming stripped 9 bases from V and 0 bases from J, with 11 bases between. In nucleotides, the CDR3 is TGTGCCAGCCACGTGGGAGCTAACTATGGCTACACCTTC. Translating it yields CASHVGANYGYTF.

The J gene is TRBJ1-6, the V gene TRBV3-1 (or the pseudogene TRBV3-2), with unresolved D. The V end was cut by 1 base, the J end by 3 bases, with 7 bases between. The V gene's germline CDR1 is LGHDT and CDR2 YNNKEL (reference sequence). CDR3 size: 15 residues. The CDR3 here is CASSQGQNYNSPLHF. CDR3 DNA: TGTGCCAGCAGCCAAGGTCAGAACTATAATTCACCCCTCCACTTT.

CDR3 amino acids: CASSRRGQFNNQPQHF. CDR3 DNA sequence: TGTGCCAGCAGCCGGCGGGGACAGTTCAACAATCAGCCCCAGCATTTT. The chain carries TRBV28 and TRBJ1-5, with 7 bases matching TRBD1. The CDR3 covers 16 residues. Germline CDR1 and CDR2: MDHEN and SYDVKM. The V segment lost 6 bases and the J segment 3 bases; nucleotides outside the gene matches: 11.

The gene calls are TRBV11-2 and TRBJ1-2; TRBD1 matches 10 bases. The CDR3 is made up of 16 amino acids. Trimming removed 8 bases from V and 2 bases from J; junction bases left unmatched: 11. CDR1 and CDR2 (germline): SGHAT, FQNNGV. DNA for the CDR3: TGTGCCAGCTCGCCGGACAGGGGGTGGGGAAACTATGGCTACACCTTC. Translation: CASSPDRGWGNYGYTF.

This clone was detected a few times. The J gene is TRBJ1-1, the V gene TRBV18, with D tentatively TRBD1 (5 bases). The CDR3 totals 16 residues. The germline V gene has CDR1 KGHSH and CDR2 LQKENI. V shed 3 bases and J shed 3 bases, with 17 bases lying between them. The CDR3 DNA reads TGTGCCAGCTCACCCCAGAACAGGAGGAGGGACACTGAAGCTTTCTTT. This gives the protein CASSPQNRRRDTEAFF. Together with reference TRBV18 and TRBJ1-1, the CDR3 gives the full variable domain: NAGVMQNPRHLVRRRGQEARLRCSPMKGHSHVYWYRQLPEEGLKFMVYLQKENIIDESGMPKERFSAEFPKEGPSILRIQQVVRGDSAAYFCASSPQNRRRDTEAFFGQGTRLTVV.